The subject of this entry is one TCR beta chain. Reverse transcription of 0.5 to 1 ug RNA used random hexamers. Via MiXCR, TCRdb re-called the immunoSEQ multiplex PCR reads, giving one row per CDR3 protein. The sample has a few hundred thousand distinct CDR3 sequences, about 95% seen once; the top ten hold less than 0.095%. This sample stems from a study of CD8 T cells in Susac syndrome. Input material: CD4+ T cells from PBMCs. The receptor comes from a human donor with multiple sclerosis.

As DNA, the CDR3 is TGCAGTGCTAGACAAGTGGGGACCGGTGCCTATGGCTACACCTTC. Protein: CSARQVGTGAYGYTF. The rearrangement joins TRBV20-1 to TRBJ1-2, with a possible D match to TRBD1 (5 bases). Germline V gene sequence: CDR1 DFQATT, CDR2 SNEGSKA (reference sequence). V was trimmed by 2 bases and J by 4 bases, leaving 17 bases between them. CDR3 length equals 15 residues.